This TCR beta chain was profiled in a study of T cell responses to AZD1222 COVID-19 vaccine. Notes on the study in general: Among AZD1222 vaccinees, only six or seven were seropositive at baseline. Spike-specific TCRs gained breadth and depth after people received two AZD1222 doses.

The germline V gene encodes CDR1 SGHTA and CDR2 FQGNSA. This CDR3 has 14 residues. V lost 5 bases, J lost 7 bases, and 17 bases lay in between. With regard to this clone: As yet, its antigen is unknown.

Clones were read by immunoSEQ multiplex PCR, and TCRdb kept only the in-frame ones, dropping some. The data contain roughly 120,000 clones, over 75% of them singletons. The specimen comprised peripheral blood, sampled on day 0 of AZD1222 vaccination. V is TRBV7-2 and J is TRBJ1-2; D is unresolved. The sequence came from an adult in good health. The CDR3 spells CASSPSVGASGYTF. In DNA, the CDR3 is TGTGCCAGCAGCCCCTCGGTGGGCGCTTCTGGCTACACCTTC.